The 26 T cell receptor beta chains reported below all come from one sample, sequenced in a study of cytomegalovirus exposure and HLA in healthy donors. Use of 60 Vbeta and 13 Jbeta primers characterized the PCR. The data were produced by immunoSEQ multiplex PCR, yet TCRdb's version contains in-frame clones alone and is incomplete. Found here are about 170,000 clones, around 62% of them singletons; the top ten hold 2.5% to 3%. What was sequenced was PBMCs. These receptors originate from a man aged 40-50 years in good health and CMV-seronegative.

The J gene is TRBJ2-5, the V gene TRBV5-1; 7 bases map to TRBD1. Germline values: CDR1 SGHRS, CDR2 YFSETQ. The junction had 3 bases not matched to a gene; V was cut back by 4 bases and J by 3 bases. CDR3 length: 13 residues. CDR3 protein: CASSHTGEETQYF. The CDR3 bases are TGCGCCAGCAGCCATACAGGGGAAGAGACCCAGTACTTC.

This clone has a handful of counts. The chain recombines TRBV7-6 with TRBJ2-7; possible D gene TRBD1, 5 bases. The V end lost 5 bases, the J end lost 0 bases, and 14 bases lay between the germline ends. This CDR3 region has 15 residues. Germline values: CDR1 SGHVS, CDR2 FNYEAQ. CDR3 nucleotides: TGTGCCAGCAGCCCCGCAAAGCAGGGCTCCTACGAGCAGTACTTC. It yields the protein CASSPAKQGSYEQYF. The full variable domain, completed using reference TRBV7-6 and TRBJ2-7, is GAGVSQSPRYKVTKRGQDVALRCDPISGHVSLYWYRQALGQGPEFLTYFNYEAQQDKSGLPNDRFSAERPEGSISTLTIQRTEQRDSAMYRCASSPAKQGSYEQYFGPGTRLTVT.

The V gene is TRBV10-3, the J gene TRBJ2-1, with TRBD2 matching over 11 bases. Germline CDR1 ENHRY, CDR2 SYGVKD. The CDR3 length is 16 residues. Trimming at V came to 6 bases and at J to 1 base, leaving 5 bases not matched to a gene. The CDR3, as DNA: TGTGCCATCAGCCCGTCTAGCGGGGGGTCCTACAATGAGCAGTTCTTC. Translated: CAISPSSGGSYNEQFF.

This rearrangement joins TRBV5-4 to TRBJ1-4; a weak D match, TRBD1 (6 bases). V lost 5 bases and J lost 8, with 16 bases in between. The germline V gene has CDR1 SGHNT and CDR2 YYREEE (reference sequence). The CDR3 spans 14 residues. CDR3 nucleotides: TGTGCCAGCAGTACCCAGGGGTTCGGGGAAAAACTGTTTTTT. Its protein is CASSTQGFGEKLFF.

The chain couples TRBV10-3 to TRBJ1-5; 10 bases match TRBD1. This CDR3 is built from 13 residues. The J segment lost 5 bases and the V segment lost 8 bases, leaving 3 bases of the junction unmatched. Per the germline V gene, CDR1 is ENHRY and CDR2 is SYGVKD. CDR3 sequence reads: CAIGQGEDQPQHF. DNA of the CDR3: TGTGCCATCGGACAGGGGGAGGATCAGCCCCAGCATTTT.

This chain uses TRBV19 with TRBJ2-2; D gene uncertain. The length of the CDR3 is 14 residues. V dropped 6 bases and J dropped 1 base, with 9 bases sitting between them. Germline CDR1 and CDR2: LNHDA and SQIVND (reference sequence). CDR3 coding DNA: TGTGCCAGTAGCCATCCGGGGAACACCGGGGAGCTGTTTTTT. Translation gives CASSHPGNTGELFF.

The chain employs TRBV4-3 and TRBJ1-5; unclear D gene. Deletions cut 1 base from V and 1 base from J, with 5 bases between. Germline V CDR1 and CDR2: LGHNA, YSLEER. CDR3 size: 14 residues. In nucleotides, the CDR3 is TGCGCCAGCAGCCAAGTAGTCAGCAATCAGCCCCAGCATTTT. Translation gives CASSQVVSNQPQHF.

This clone was picked up one time. This chain uses TRBV10-3 with TRBJ2-5; 7 bases align to TRBD2. The length of the CDR3 is 15 residues. The J segment lost 1 base and the V segment lost 5 bases, leaving 7 bases of the junction unmatched. Germline CDR1 ENHRY, CDR2 SYGVKD. The CDR3 is CAISTTSPSQETQYF. The CDR3 coding sequence is TGTGCCATCAGTACGACTAGCCCCTCCCAAGAGACCCAGTACTTC.

With regard to this clone: The junction shows a germline mismatch at one end, possibly a read error. V and J are TRBV7-9 and TRBJ1-1; the match to TRBD1 covers 8 bases. Germline values: CDR1 SEHNR, CDR2 FQNEAQ (reference sequence). CDR3 length: 17 amino acids. The CDR3 bases are TGTTCCAGCAGTCTACGCCGGTACAGGGGGGAGAACACTGAAGCTTTCTTT. Amino acid sequence: CSSSLRRYRGENTEAFF. The full variable domain, rest sourced from reference TRBV7-9 and TRBJ1-1, is DTGVSQNPRHKITKRGQNVTFRCDPISEHNRLYWYRQTLGQGPEFLTYFQNEAQLEKSRLLSDRFSAERPKGSFSTLEIQRTEQGDSAMYLCSSSLRRYRGENTEAFFGQGTRLTVV.

This rearrangement joins TRBV2 to TRBJ1-1; D is unresolved. There are 13 residues in the CDR3. Germline CDR1 SNHLY, CDR2 FYNNEI. With 6 bases removed from V and 0 bases from J, the gap between germline ends came to 8 bases. The chain's CDR3 is CASRAGMNTEAFF. In DNA form, the CDR3 reads TGTGCCAGCAGGGCGGGGATGAACACTGAAGCTTTCTTT.

V is TRBV6-6 and J is TRBJ1-5; 11 nucleotides match TRBD1. The CDR3 length is 16 residues. Germline loops: CDR1 MNHNY, CDR2 SVGAGI (reference sequence). Unmatched junction bases numbered 4, after V lost 5 bases and J lost 1 base. Here the CDR3 DNA reads TGTGCCAGCAGTCGGGACAGGGGGGTCAGCAATCAGCCCCAGCATTTT. This sequence encodes CASSRDRGVSNQPQHF.

The chain employs TRBV6-1 and TRBJ1-1, with TRBD1 matching 7 bases. Germline V lookup: CDR1 MNHNS, CDR2 SASEGT. This CDR3 is 13 amino acids long. The ends lost 7 bases at V and 3 bases at J; junction bases unmatched: 5. This CDR3 is CASTRQGDTEAFF. CDR3 coding DNA: TGTGCCAGCACGCGGCAGGGGGACACTGAAGCTTTCTTT.

This clone was detected only a few times. The V call is TRBV19, the J call TRBJ2-1; 8 nucleotides align to TRBD2. This CDR3 region has 13 residues. Germline V lookup: CDR1 LNHDA, CDR2 SQIVND (reference sequence). The V and J ends lost 8 bases and 8 bases, in that order; junction bases with no gene match: 8. The CDR3 region is CASVLREGYEQFF. The CDR3 bases are TGTGCCAGTGTATTACGGGAGGGATATGAGCAGTTCTTC.

A few counts support this clone. V and J are TRBV7-2 and TRBJ2-7; D uncertain. The CDR3 is 11 residues long. Per germline, CDR1 SGHTA and CDR2 FQGNSA. With 5 bases removed from V and 4 bases from J, the gap between germline ends came to 6 bases. The DNA of the CDR3 is TGTGCCAGCAGCCCAGAATACGAGCAGTACTTC. Translated, it gives CASSPEYEQYF.

This clone is a singleton in its sample. The chain combines TRBV10-3 with TRBJ2-5, with 9 bases aligning to TRBD2. The J segment lost 0 bases and the V segment lost 3 bases, leaving 2 bases of the junction unmatched. This CDR3 is built from 15 residues. Germline CDR1 and CDR2: ENHRY and SYGVKD. The CDR3 DNA reads as TGTGCCATCAGTGAAAGCGGGGGGTACCAAGAGACCCAGTACTTC. It encodes CAISESGGYQETQYF.

The CDR3 DNA reads TGTGCCAGCGTTTCAGGGTGGATCACTGAAGCTTTCTTT. The encoded protein is CASVSGWITEAFF. The chain is built from TRBV7-9 and TRBJ1-1, with a tentative D call TRBD1 (5 bases). V dropped 8 bases and J dropped 4 bases, with 14 bases sitting between them. Germline V lookup: CDR1 SEHNR, CDR2 FQNEAQ (reference sequence). The CDR3 is 13 residues long. The full variable domain, rest sourced from reference TRBV7-9 and TRBJ1-1, is DTGVSQNPRHKITKRGQNVTFRCDPISEHNRLYWYRQTLGQGPEFLTYFQNEAQLEKSRLLSDRFSAERPKGSFSTLEIQRTEQGDSAMYLCASVSGWITEAFFGQGTRLTVV.

The chain combines TRBV6-5 with TRBJ1-3, with D unresolved. Trimming shortened V by 6 bases and J by 5 bases, and 11 bases separated the two germline ends. From germline, CDR1 is MNHEY and CDR2 SVGAGI. The CDR3 totals 13 residues. This chain's CDR3 is CASSPAGRNTIYF. The DNA for the CDR3 is TGTGCCAGCAGCCCCGCAGGTCGAAACACCATATATTTT.

The V call is TRBV28, the J call TRBJ1-5; 8 nucleotides agree with TRBD1. V lost 3 bases, J lost 6 bases, and 10 bases stayed unmatched. Germline values: CDR1 MDHEN, CDR2 SYDVKM. This CDR3 has 16 amino acids. As DNA, the CDR3 is TGTGCCAGCAGTTTCCCCGGACAGGGTAATTCTCAGCCCCAGCATTTT. Protein sequence: CASSFPGQGNSQPQHF.

The chain recombines TRBV9 with TRBJ2-5; tentatively, D is TRBD1 (6 bases). TRBJ2-7 explains the end of the DNA better; the J call may be wrong. This CDR3 has 15 amino acids. Germline V gene data show CDR1 as SGDLS and CDR2 as YYNGEE. Here the CDR3 DNA reads TGTGCCAGCAGCGTAGATCCCCAGGGGTGGTACGAGCAGTACTTC. Translating gives CASSVDPQGWYEQYF.

The V call is TRBV6-1, the J call TRBJ2-5, with a tentative D call TRBD2 (6 bases). The germline V gene encodes CDR1 MNHNS and CDR2 SASEGT. The germline V and J ends were trimmed by 1 base and 2 bases, with 11 bases remaining between them. CDR3 length: 15 residues. Written as DNA, the CDR3 is TGTGCCAGCAGTGAAGAGGTCGGGGGACAAGAGACCCAGTACTTC. It is translated as CASSEEVGGQETQYF.

In regard to this clone: The same CDR3 arises from other DNA sequences in this sample as well. V is TRBV18 and J is TRBJ2-7; 11 positions agree with TRBD2. The germline gives CDR1 KGHSH, CDR2 LQKENI. The CDR3 runs 15 residues. The V and J ends lost 2 bases and 2 bases, in that order; junction bases with no gene match: 2. The CDR3 DNA reads as TGTGCCAGCTCACCAACTAGCGGGGGCCCCTACGAGCAGTACTTC. As protein: CASSPTSGGPYEQYF.

The J gene is TRBJ2-5, the V gene TRBV29-1; 8 nucleotides line up with TRBD1. Germline CDR1 is SQVTM and CDR2 is ANQGSEA. This CDR3 has 16 amino acids. V dropped 4 bases and J dropped 2; count of bases not matched to a gene: 12. For the CDR3, the DNA is TGCAGCGTTGTACCAAGACAGGGGTCCATGCAAGAGACCCAGTACTTC. Translation gives CSVVPRQGSMQETQYF.

V and J are TRBV4-3 and TRBJ2-5; 9 nucleotides align to TRBD1. Germline V CDR1 and CDR2: LGHNA, YSLEER. The CDR3 runs to 12 residues. Losses at the gene ends were 2 bases for V and 14 bases for J; bases not matched to a gene: 6. CDR3 in DNA: TGCGCCAGCAGCCAACAGACAGGGGGACTATACTTC. It codes for CASSQQTGGLYF.

V gene TRBV11-3 combines with J gene TRBJ2-1; 10 nucleotides line up with TRBD2. The CDR3 is made up of 16 amino acids. Germline V gene sequence: CDR1 SGHNT, CDR2 YENEEA. After removal of 5 bases from V and 5 bases from J, the junction contained 9 bases not matched to a gene. CDR3 protein: CASSAPSGSVNNEQFF. CDR3 bases: TGTGCCAGCAGCGCACCTAGCGGGAGCGTCAACAATGAGCAGTTCTTC.

On this clone itself: Different DNA sequences within this sample yield the same CDR3. The chain combines TRBV5-1 with TRBJ1-5; 7 bases agree with TRBD1. V shed 4 bases, J shed 4 bases, and the junction held 5 bases outside the gene matches. The length of the CDR3 is 14 residues. Germline values: CDR1 SGHRS, CDR2 YFSETQ. The CDR3 coding sequence is TGCGCCAGCAGCCCGACAGGGCCTAATCAGCCCCAGCATTTT. Protein: CASSPTGPNQPQHF.

This chain links TRBV9 with TRBJ2-1; TRBD2 matches at 7 bases. Trimming cost V 2 bases and J 5 bases; bases outside gene matches: 1. This CDR3 has 13 amino acids. The germline V gene encodes CDR1 SGDLS and CDR2 YYNGEE. The CDR3 bases are TGTGCCAGCAGCGTCGCGGGAGACAATGAGCAGTTCTTC. This translates into CASSVAGDNEQFF.